This T cell receptor (beta chain) derives from a study of CD8 T cells in Susac syndrome (dated by TCRdb to the late 2010s). Notes on the research overall: The study used repertoire sequencing to test whether antigen drove CD8+ T cell activation and differentiation in Susac syndrome. The paper as a whole reports these results and caveats: The study acknowledged that relatively few individuals were included in the TCR sequencing and HLA analysis.

High-throughput TCR beta sequencing profiled peripheral blood CD8+ and CD4+ T cells from healthy donors, Susac syndrome patients and multiple sclerosis patients. The multiple sclerosis controls were treatment-naive patients who had stable or active relapsing-remitting disease and met the revised McDonald criteria. Bulk CD8+ and CD4+ T cells were purified by magnetic negative isolation, whereas CD8+ TEMRA cells were enriched by FACS. Blood was drawn into EDTA tubes, processed within 24 hours, and PBMCs were isolated by density gradient centrifugation. PBMCs intended for TCR sequencing were cryopreserved in liquid nitrogen and thawed later in a water bath at 37 degrees C. The sorted or isolated CD4+, CD8+ and CD8+ TEMRA cells reached a purity of at least 90%. RNA was extracted with the RNeasy kit and roughly 0.5 to 1 ug was reverse transcribed using random hexamers. The immunoSEQ multiplex PCR assay, covering 54 Vbeta and 13 Jbeta segments, was used to amplify TCR beta CDR3 regions. To correct PCR amplification bias, a synthetic template baseline was used for both primer optimization and computational correction. In the paper's pipeline: Reads were annotated to V, D and J genes per IMGT and analyzed with immunoSEQ Analyzer, keeping only productive sequences. To calculate clonality, Shannon entropy was normalized by log2 of the number of productive unique sequences and then subtracted from one. For each patient and control, public and private clones were evaluated within the 100 most prevalent clones. A clone was defined as Susac-specific if it was absent from the healthy and MS cohorts, from roughly 990 published viral clones and from other ImmuneACCESS disease sequences. TCRdb applied fastp at Q25 and MiXCR to the public reads, then kept only in-frame beta chains. Rows are unified per CDR3 protein, each entry keeping the most common DNA and genes. TCRdb's processing, not the study's, gives the V and J calls here. The sample table shows roughly 130,000 distinct CDR3 sequences, and about 95% are seen once. 0.095% to 0.14% of the sample belongs to the ten largest clones.

About this clonotype itself: Its antigen remains unidentified. Base qualities are not at hand, and no much larger clone is one base apart.

The material sequenced was CD4+ T cells from PBMCs. This sequence originates from a human donor with multiple sclerosis.

The nucleotide sequence reads as follows: TGTGCCAGCTCACCTCCCGGGGGTCGGGCCTACGAGCAGTACTTC. The encoded protein is CASSPPGGRAYEQYF. The rearranged segments are TRBV18 and TRBJ2-7, with a tentative D gene TRBD2 over 6 matching bases. The CDR3 has 15 amino acids, counting the end cysteine and phenylalanine. The only DNA kept is the CDR3, 45 bases in frame from the first base. The germline V gene sets CDR1 to KGHSH and CDR2 to LQKENI. Between the V and J ends, shortened by 3 bases and 2 bases respectively, the junction contains 14 bases. Where the CDR3 stops, the reference TRBV18 and TRBJ2-7 genes take over; the full variable domain is NAGVMQNPRHLVRRRGQEARLRCSPMKGHSHVYWYRQLPEEGLKFMVYLQKENIIDESGMPKERFSAEFPKEGPSILRIQQVVRGDSAAYFCASSPPGGRAYEQYFGPGTRLTVT.